This T cell receptor beta chain stems from a study of PD-1 blockade in classical Hodgkin lymphoma (dated by TCRdb to 2019 to 2021). With regard to the full study: Nivolumab dosing was 3 mg/kg intravenously every 2 weeks, continuing until either disease progression or unacceptable toxicity. To define a peripheral blood immune signature of response to PD-1 blockade in classical Hodgkin lymphoma, the study combined TCR beta sequencing with CyTOF.

Concerning this clone itself: Its recognized antigen is unknown. Within one base of it there is no much larger clone, and no base qualities were kept.

The label giving this sample's time point can be read as: cycle 1 day 1 (C1D1), immediately before nivolumab initiation. Every trial patient had relapsed following autologous stem cell transplantation, and prior brentuximab vedotin exposure was what differed among cohorts A, B and C. The trial cohort comprised roughly 50 patients with relapsed/refractory classical Hodgkin lymphoma whose best overall responses were complete response, partial response or progressive disease. In the multi-cohort phase II CheckMate 205 trial, trial patients received single-agent nivolumab. An independent review committee assessed best overall response by applying the 2007 International Working Group response criteria. Trial PBMCs were collected immediately before nivolumab initiation (C1D1) and during therapy at cycle 2 day 1 and cycle 4 day 1. Peripheral blood was collected in 8 mL Vacutainer Cell Preparation Tubes, from which PBMCs were isolated by centrifugation and then cryopreserved.

The full study reports these points: Only a single clinical trial cohort was studied, and what caused the repertoire differences, possibly disease activity or prior therapy, remained undefined. Among trial patients, those achieving complete response had baseline diversity similar to that of newly diagnosed patients, while diversity was significantly lower in partial responders and progressors. A significant rise by C4D1 was seen in CD4+ but not CD8+ TCR diversity (p=0.0027 vs p=0.16), with the rise being most apparent in complete responders (p=0.02). Patients starting nivolumab less than 1 year after ASCT had lower diversity and were excluded from later analyses to avoid confounding by immune reconstitution. Baseline TCR diversity was reported as lower in newly diagnosed patients than in healthy donors, and lower still in relapsed/refractory patients.

Genomic DNA was extracted with the Qiagen DNeasy kit from unsorted PBMCs and from negatively selected CD4+ and CD8+ fractions. Using primers that anneal to V and J segments, immunoSEQ multiplex PCR amplified the TCR beta CDR3 regions. A synthetic immune receptor repertoire was used to minimize amplification bias, and any remaining bias was removed computationally after sequencing. Regarding the original processing steps: Repertoire diversity was quantified as the Shannon entropy index using custom Python scripts. Unsorted, CD4+ and CD8+ repertoires were examined separately, except in combined analyses, for which CD4+ and CD8+ sequences were merged in silico. A clone was considered expanded if an increase in frequency of at least 2-fold after treatment relative to C1D1 was found, and a pseudocount of 0.5 was applied to clones undetected at baseline. Singleton clones were defined as clones with 0 or 1 copy at C1D1, and non-singleton clones were defined as clones with 2 or more copies. Clones expanded in unsorted samples were assigned a CD4+, CD8+ or unknown annotation through matching of protein sequences in sorted samples from the same patient. Wilcoxon tests were applied to paired samples to test diversity changes from C1D1 to C4D1. TCRdb took this table from immuneACCESS and kept in-frame rearrangements with V and J called. Such tables lack part of the clones; where checked against another copy, unresolved V genes explain under half of the gap, and the rest is unexplained. V and J calls and clone size follow that table, whereas D and trimming were derived from the DNA. This sample is represented by roughly 61,000 clones; around 89% of them were singletons. The ten biggest clones cover roughly 15% of the sample.

V trim: 3 bases; J trim: 3 bases; unmatched bases: 5. Reading the germline V gene gives CDR1 MDHEN and CDR2 SYDVKM. There are 14 amino acids in the CDR3, from cysteine to phenylalanine inclusive. Only the CDR3 portion is preserved as DNA: 42 bases, with reading frame beginning at the first base. The rearranged segments are TRBV28 and TRBJ2-7; the junction holds 7 bases that match TRBD2. This material consisted of peripheral blood mononuclear cells (PBMCs), taken at baseline. This receptor was identified in a human donor with classical Hodgkin lymphoma. The nucleotide sequence is given as TGTGCCAGCAGTTTTGAAAGCGGGGACTACGAGCAGTACTTC. The resulting protein is CASSFESGDYEQYF.